This TCR beta chain originates from a study of blood T cell repertoires in COVID-19 (TCRdb year 2020). Concerning the study at large: The collaborator samples originated in the United States, Italy and Spain and spanned the acute and convalescent phases of COVID-19. The prospective study material was composed of cDNA or gDNA derived from T cells, B-cell-depleted T cells, or PBMCs. Subjects who had been exposed to COVID-19, were actively infected with it, or had recovered from it provided the deeply sampled blood TCRbeta repertoires that made up the dataset. The repertoires were released in a freely available public database meant as a resource for research on the immune response to SARS-CoV-2. Samples were obtained from the ongoing ImmuneRACE study (first 160 participants) and from 1,254 subjects provided by 6 global collaborators. Nearly every sample came with metadata listing a de-identified subject ID, COVID-19 status, age in years and sex. Where available, HLA class I and class II types were taken from metadata supplied by the sample provider and were not determined by assay-based typing. Broad study findings and their caveats: The quantity of clinical and demographic metadata differed by source and by participant and was supplied without curation.

Of note for this clone: Its antigen is currently not known. There are no base qualities to consult, and no much larger clone falls within one base.

In Seattle, one collaborating source enrolled patients while the infection was active and tracked those patients longitudinally over the course of disease. Collaborating institutions collected whole blood in K2EDTA tubes following their own protocols. For TCRbeta analysis, collaborator samples were shipped as frozen whole blood, as isolated PBMCs, or as DNA extracted from either sample type. TCRbeta CDR3 regions were amplified from genomic DNA using the immunoSEQ Assay, a bias-controlled multiplex PCR. In the source study's methods: Nucleated cell counts per sample were estimated from amplification of reference gene primers within the assay. Sequence reads were collapsed and filtered to measure the absolute abundance of every unique TCRbeta CDR3 rearrangement. Productive Simpson clonality was computed per sample as the square root of Simpson's diversity index over productive rearrangements. Imported from immuneACCESS, the table was reduced by TCRdb to in-frame sequences with V and J called. These copies leave out some clones; in studies compared against another copy, an unresolved V gene accounts for under half, and the cause of the remainder is not known. The D gene and trimming were derived from the DNA, and the V and J assignments and clone size from that table. A total of under 200,000 clones appear in this sample, about 88% of them only once. Of the sample, roughly 5.4% falls within the top ten clones.

This sequence was found in a woman aged 45-60 years with COVID-19, enrolled during active disease. The sequenced material came from peripheral blood.

The sequence in DNA is TGTGCCAGCAGACAGGGCCATGATTCACCCCTCCACTTT. Translation gives CASRQGHDSPLHF. The chain was built from TRBV6-4 and TRBJ1-6; a tentative D match to TRBD1 spans 6 bases. Reading from cysteine to phenylalanine, the CDR3 counts 13 amino acids. Solely the CDR3 DNA is kept, with 39 bases framed from the first base. V and J lose 6 bases and 8 bases, and a span of 11 bases separates them. The CDR1 and CDR2 encoded by the germline V gene are MRHNA and SNTAGT.